This T cell receptor beta chain was observed in a study of shared clonotypes between healthy human individuals. This clone was detected once. The CDR3 extends over 13 amino acids. CDR1 and CDR2 (germline): SQVTM, ANQGSEA. The V end lost 4 bases, the J end lost 0 bases, and 6 bases lay between the germline ends. Profiled with immunoSEQ multiplex PCR; TCRdb holds only in-frame clones, not every one. The top ten clones hold 34% of a sample with roughly 720,000 clones, 90% of them seen once. Source material: memory CD8+ T cells from PBMCs. Subset given: CD45RO+ cells pooled with CCR7-negative TemRA cells. The sequence was obtained from a man between 18 and 29 years old in good health. Some clones in this sample may be carry-over from other donors' samples. This sequence joins TRBV29-1 and TRBJ2-2; D remains unclear. The CDR3 nucleotides read TGCAGCGTTGTGGGGACGAACACCGGGGAGCTGTTTTTT. Encoded protein: CSVVGTNTGELFF.